The clone carrying this T cell receptor beta chain is a singleton in its sample. The sample belongs to a study of control samples from healthy donors and cancer patients. Clones were sequenced by immunoSEQ multiplex PCR, and TCRdb holds only the in-frame ones, with some missing. This table has 150,000 to 200,000 clones, 90% appearing once. Germline CDR1 SGDLS, CDR2 YYNGEE. The CDR3 is 15 residues long. Trimming removed 0 bases at V and 5 bases at J, with 14 bases between. This clonotype was obtained from a woman aged 45-59 years in good health. The source material was blood. The V and J genes are TRBV9 and TRBJ1-1; D uncertain. The CDR3 region is CASSVADSGPTEAFF. The CDR3 coding sequence is TGTGCCAGCAGCGTAGCGGATTCAGGACCTACTGAAGCTTTCTTT. The whole variable domain, remainder taken from reference TRBV9 and TRBJ1-1, is DSGVTQTPKHLITATGQRVTLRCSPRSGDLSVYWYQQSLDQGLQFLIQYYNGEERAKGNILERFSAQQFPDLHSELNLSSLELGDSALYFCASSVADSGPTEAFFGQGTRLTVV.